A selection of T cell receptor beta chains follows, all from one sample in a study of cytomegalovirus exposure and HLA in healthy donors. Clones were read by immunoSEQ multiplex PCR, and TCRdb kept only the in-frame ones, dropping some. The sample includes around 190,000 clones, around 86% of them seen just once. What was sequenced was PBMCs. The receptors come from a woman aged 18-29 years in good health and CMV-seronegative. CDR3s include the opening cysteine and the closing phenylalanine or tryptophan. D genes are given only for firm matches. Rows give clone size only sometimes, using once, few, many, or a class for an expanded clone.

d_gene | j_gene | v_gene | abundance | CDR3nt | CDR3aa
. | TRBJ2-2 | TRBV4-1 | . | TGCGCCAGCAGAGGACTTAACACCGGGGAGCTGTTTTTT | CASRGLNTGELFF
. | TRBJ1-5 | TRBV6-6 | . | TGTGCCAGCAGTTACTGGCACGATCAGCCCCAGCATTTT | CASSYWHDQPQHF
TRBD1 | TRBJ2-1 | TRBV25-1 | once | TGTGCCAGCAGTGTCCGGGACAGGGTTGGTGAGCAGTTCTTC | CASSVRDRVGEQFF
. | TRBJ1-2 | TRBV5-4 | . | TGTGCCAGCAGTTCGACAGACTATGGCTACACCTTC | CASSSTDYGYTF
TRBD1 | TRBJ1-1 | TRBV5-1 | . | TGCGCCAGCAGCTTGGGGACAGGGTGGGCGAACACTGAAGCTTTCTTT | CASSLGTGWANTEAFF
TRBD2 | TRBJ2-3 | TRBV4-2 | . | TGTGCCAGCAGCCCACTAGCGGGGGGCCCGGATACGCAGTATTTT | CASSPLAGGPDTQYF
TRBD1 | TRBJ1-1 | TRBV6-1 | . | TGTGCCAGCAGCCTGGGACAGGGGGCCTCTGAAGCTTTCTTT | CASSLGQGASEAFF
TRBD1 | TRBJ1-2 | TRBV28 | many | TGTGCCAGCAGGCATCTCCGGGACAGGGCTAACTATGGCTACACCTTC | CASRHLRDRANYGYTF
TRBD2 | TRBJ2-6 | TRBV28 | . | TGTGCCAGCAGTTTCCGCTTCACGACGGGGGGGAACTCTGGGGCCAACGTCCTGACTTTC | CASSFRFTTGGNSGANVLTF
. | TRBJ2-3 | TRBV11-2 | . | TGTGCCAGCAGCTTAGACGGACTACCCCCAGATACGCAGTATTTT | CASSLDGLPPDTQYF
TRBD2 | TRBJ2-1 | TRBV5-4 | . | TGTGCCAGCAGCTTACAGCGGGGGGCCCTCAATGAGCAGTTCTTC | CASSLQRGALNEQFF
. | TRBJ1-1 | TRBV6-1 | . | TGTGCCAGCAGTGTGGCGAACACTGAAGCTTTCTTT | CASSVANTEAFF
TRBD1 | TRBJ2-1 | TRBV5-1 | . | TGCGCCAGCAGCTTGGCTCGTCAGGGGGCTGCCTACAATGAGCAGTTCTTC | CASSLARQGAAYNEQFF
. | TRBJ2-5 | TRBV1 | . | TGCACCAGCAGCCAAGCGGAAAGGAGGTGGCAAGAGACCCAGTACTTC | CTSSQAERRWQETQYF
. | TRBJ1-1 | TRBV29-1 | . | TGCAGCGTCCATGTTCCACTGAGGGACACTGAAGCTTTCTTT | CSVHVPLRDTEAFF
. | TRBJ2-7 | TRBV11-3 | . | TGTGCCAGCAGCTTAGGCGGAGAGTACAAGCAGTACTTC | CASSLGGEYKQYF
. | TRBJ2-1 | TRBV5-5 | . | TGTGCCAGCAGCTTTTTTGACAGCTCTTACAATGAGCAGTTCTTC | CASSFFDSSYNEQFF
TRBD2 | TRBJ2-7 | TRBV28 | . | TGTGCCAGCAGTCCCTTGACTAGCGGCGAGCAGTACTTC | CASSPLTSGEQYF
TRBD1 | TRBJ1-2 | TRBV5-1 | . | TGCGCCAGCAGCTGGACAGGGATAAACTATGGCTACACCTTC | CASSWTGINYGYTF
TRBD1 | TRBJ1-1 | TRBV15 | . | TGTGCCACCAGCAGAGGCGGCAGGGGGTACGACACTGAAGCTTTCTTT | CATSRGGRGYDTEAFF
TRBD2 | TRBJ2-5 | TRBV5-1 | . | TGCGCCAGCAGCTTCGGCGGGGGGGAGGTGCGAGAGACCCAGTACTTC | CASSFGGGEVRETQYF
. | TRBJ1-1 | TRBV19 | . | TGTGCCAGTAGTATCAGTAATTTCAGGACTGAAGCTTTCTTT | CASSISNFRTEAFF